The 26 T cell receptor beta chains below come from one sample, sequenced in a study of OX40 agonist ivuxolimab in advanced cancers. Libraries were prepared by immunoSEQ multiplex PCR; TCRdb keeps only in-frame clonotypes and omits some of them. Of more than 100,000 clones in the sample, 90% to 95% were seen once. The specimen was CD4+ or CD8+ T cells sorted from blood, collected in a trial of the OX40 agonist ivuxolimab. These TCRs come from an adult with an advanced solid tumor such as melanoma, head and neck, liver or kidney cancer.

This sequence joins TRBV5-6 and TRBJ2-3; no firm D call. Trimming removed 0 bases at V and 1 base at J, with 6 bases between. Germline V gene data show CDR1 as SGHDT and CDR2 as YYEEEE. This CDR3 is built from 14 residues. CDR3 DNA: TGTGCCAGCAGCTTGGTAGGGCGCACAGATACGCAGTATTTT. Amino acids: CASSLVGRTDTQYF.

This chain uses TRBV7-9 with TRBJ1-1, with D unresolved. The CDR3 sequence is 15 residues long. Looked up from germline, CDR1 is SEHNR and CDR2 is FQNEAQ (reference sequence). The V end lost 5 bases, the J end lost 8 bases, and 21 bases lay between the germline ends. For the CDR3, the DNA is TGTGCCAGCAGCGCGCCCGGTCTTACGAGGACCGAAGCTTTCTTT. Translation gives CASSAPGLTRTEAFF.

J is TRBJ2-1 and V is TRBV5-1, with 9 bases matching TRBD2. The CDR3 runs 15 residues. Germline V gives CDR1 SGHRS, CDR2 YFSETQ. Trimming took 0 bases from V and 8 from J; bases not matched to a gene: 6. CDR3 region: CASSLGAGGLYEQFF. CDR3 coding DNA: TGCGCCAGCAGCTTGGGAGCGGGGGGCCTCTATGAGCAGTTCTTC.

The V and J genes are TRBV7-2 and TRBJ2-1; TRBD2 agrees at 8 bases. CDR1 is SGHTA, CDR2 FQGNSA, per germline. The ends lost 0 bases at V and 4 bases at J; junction bases unmatched: 11. The CDR3 is made up of 18 amino acids. CDR3 bases: TGTGCCAGCAGCTTAGCCCCTGGGGGGAGCGGGAGATACAATGAGCAGTTCTTC. It specifies CASSLAPGGSGRYNEQFF.

The chain recombines TRBV19 with TRBJ2-3, with 13 bases lining up with TRBD2. Germline-derived CDR1 and CDR2 are LNHDA and SQIVND (reference sequence). Trimming took 8 bases from V and 2 from J; bases not matched to a gene: 4. The CDR3 length is 15 residues. The CDR3 DNA is TGTGCCAGTGGGGGACTAGCGGGGTTCACAGATACGCAGTATTTT. This sequence encodes CASGGLAGFTDTQYF.

The V and J genes are TRBV5-6 and TRBJ1-2, with D uncertain. In germline, CDR1 is SGHDT, CDR2 YYEEEE. This CDR3 has 12 amino acids. Trimming removed 0 bases from V and 4 bases from J, with 4 bases in between. The CDR3 bases are TGTGCCAGCAGCTTGGTAACCTATGGCTACACCTTC. This translates into CASSLVTYGYTF.

The chain has TRBV7-9 and TRBJ1-2; TRBD1 agrees at 9 bases. V gave up 1 base and J gave up 7 bases; unmatched junction bases: 1. In germline, CDR1 is SEHNR, CDR2 FQNEAQ (reference sequence). The length of the CDR3 is 13 residues. This chain's CDR3 is CASSLGDRAGYTF. CDR3 sequence (DNA): TGTGCCAGCAGCTTAGGGGACAGGGCTGGCTACACCTTC.

This clone appeared a single time. The V and J genes are TRBV18 and TRBJ2-3, with 8 bases matching TRBD1. The CDR3 has 14 amino acids. V dropped 5 bases and J dropped 3; count of bases not matched to a gene: 4. Looked up from germline, CDR1 is KGHSH and CDR2 is LQKENI. The CDR3 region has the DNA TGTGCCAGCTCAAAGGACAGGGAAACAGATACGCAGTATTTT. Protein sequence: CASSKDRETDTQYF.

The chain carries TRBV19 and TRBJ1-5, with unresolved D. The CDR3 loop spans 14 amino acids. V lost 4 bases and J 2 bases, leaving 9 bases between the germline ends. CDR1 is LNHDA and CDR2 is SQIVND in the germline V gene (reference sequence). CDR3 in DNA: TGTGCCAGTAGTAGTAGGGTCGGCAATCAGCCCCAGCATTTT. This codes for CASSSRVGNQPQHF.

This rearrangement joins TRBV11-1 to TRBJ2-1, with a weak D call TRBD1 (6 bases). The V gene's germline CDR1 is SGHAT and CDR2 FQDESV (reference sequence). V was clipped by 2 bases and J by 6 bases, with 8 bases between them. The CDR3 sequence is 13 residues long. For the CDR3, the DNA is TGTGCCAGCAGCTTAAACAGGGCCAATGAGCAGTTCTTC. Residues: CASSLNRANEQFF.

The rearrangement links TRBV28 to TRBJ2-3; maybe TRBD2 (6 bases). Germline-derived CDR1 and CDR2 are MDHEN and SYDVKM. The CDR3 consists of 17 residues. V lost 3 bases and J 2 bases, leaving 18 bases between the germline ends. The CDR3 loop reads CASSFGASAILTDTQYF. The CDR3 region has the DNA TGTGCCAGCAGTTTCGGCGCTAGCGCGATACTCACAGATACGCAGTATTTT.

The rearrangement joins TRBV7-2 to TRBJ2-5; 10 bases map to TRBD2. V lost 3 bases to trimming and J lost 0 bases; unmatched junction nucleotides: 4. This CDR3 has 16 residues. CDR1 and CDR2 from the germline V gene are SGHTA and FQGNSA. CDR3 loop: CASSFLAGVNQETQYF. The CDR3, as DNA: TGTGCCAGCAGCTTCCTAGCGGGAGTGAACCAAGAGACCCAGTACTTC.

This chain joins TRBV4-2 and TRBJ1-6; D is perhaps TRBD1 (5 bases). V was trimmed by 0 bases and J by 0 bases, leaving 9 bases between them. Germline CDR1 is LGHNA and CDR2 is YNFKEQ. This CDR3 has 17 residues. CDR3 coding DNA: TGTGCCAGCAGCCAAGACGCAGGGAGCTCCTATAATTCACCCCTCCACTTT. Translated: CASSQDAGSSYNSPLHF.

The J gene is TRBJ1-1, the V gene TRBV15, with 8 bases lining up with TRBD1. The CDR3 has 15 amino acids. Germline CDR1 and CDR2: LNHNV and YYDKDF (reference sequence). After removal of 5 bases from V and 0 bases from J, the junction contained 5 bases not matched to a gene. The CDR3 coding sequence is TGTGCCACCAGCGGCGGACAGGGTTTGAACACTGAAGCTTTCTTT. This codes for CATSGGQGLNTEAFF.

A single count supports this clone. The chain recombines TRBV2 with TRBJ2-4, with unresolved D. V lost 6 bases and J lost 3, with 6 bases in between. Germline CDR1 SNHLY, CDR2 FYNNEI. The CDR3 is 12 amino acids. The CDR3 DNA reads as TGTGCCAGCAGGCCGGACAAAAACATTCAGTACTTC. Translation gives CASRPDKNIQYF. Drawing the rest from reference TRBV2 and TRBJ2-4, the complete variable domain is EPEVTQTPSHQVTQMGQEVILRCVPISNHLYFYWYRQILGQKVEFLVSFYNNEISEKSEIFDDQFSVERPDGSNFTLKIRSTKLEDSAMYFCASRPDKNIQYFGAGTRLSVL.

The J gene is TRBJ2-6, the V gene TRBV11-3; no reliable D call. The CDR3 is made up of 15 amino acids. V was clipped by 5 bases and J by 0 bases, with 8 bases between them. Germline V lookup: CDR1 SGHNT, CDR2 YENEEA. The CDR3 DNA reads TGTGCCAGCAGCCCGGGTGGCTCTGGGGCCAACGTCCTGACTTTC. Protein: CASSPGGSGANVLTF. The full variable domain, with the rest looked up from reference TRBV11-3 and TRBJ2-6, is EAGVVQSPRYKIIEKKQPVAFWCNPISGHNTLYWYLQNLGQGPELLIRYENEEAVDDSQLPKDRFSAERLKGVDSTLKIQPAELGDSAVYLCASSPGGSGANVLTFGAGSRLTVL.

This clone was counted once. The chain couples TRBV6-5 to TRBJ2-7; 10 bases align to TRBD1. The length of the CDR3 is 15 residues. Germline CDR1 and CDR2: MNHEY and SVGAGI. V shed 3 bases and J 1 base; nucleotides not matched to a gene: 3. CDR3 in DNA: TGTGCCAGCAGTTATGCGGGACAGGGGTCCTACGAGCAGTACTTC. Encoded protein: CASSYAGQGSYEQYF.

The chain uses TRBV2 and TRBJ2-5, with 10 nucleotides matching TRBD2. V lost 5 bases and J lost 4; bases outside the gene matches: 4. The length of the CDR3 is 14 residues. Germline V gives CDR1 SNHLY, CDR2 FYNNEI. CDR3 region: CASSRSGGGETQYF. The CDR3 DNA reads TGTGCCAGCAGTCGAAGCGGGGGGGGAGAGACCCAGTACTTC.

The V and J genes are TRBV19 and TRBJ2-5; 11 nucleotides line up with TRBD2. Germline assignment: CDR1 LNHDA and CDR2 SQIVND (reference sequence). CDR3 length equals 17 residues. V shed 5 bases and J 1 base; nucleotides not matched to a gene: 9. CDR3 bases: TGTGCCAGTAGTCCCAGCCTAGCGGGGGGCTTCCAAGAGACCCAGTACTTC. This translates into CASSPSLAGGFQETQYF. The full variable domain, completed using reference TRBV19 and TRBJ2-5, is DGGITQSPKYLFRKEGQNVTLSCEQNLNHDAMYWYRQDPGQGLRLIYYSQIVNDFQKGDIAEGYSVSREKKESFPLTVTSAQKNPTAFYLCASSPSLAGGFQETQYFGPGTRLLVL.

V gene TRBV19 combines with J gene TRBJ1-2; D ambiguous. V was cut by 2 bases and J by 1 base, with 8 bases left in between. The CDR3 covers 14 residues. Per germline, CDR1 LNHDA and CDR2 SQIVND (reference sequence). CDR3 in amino acids: CASSIRHGNYGYTF. DNA for the CDR3: TGTGCCAGTAGTATAAGGCACGGTAACTATGGCTACACCTTC.

The CDR3 DNA sequence: TGTGCCAGCACCCTAGGAGGGACAGGTTACCATGGCTACACCTTC. Its translation: CASTLGGTGYHGYTF. The chain joins TRBV6-6 to TRBJ1-2, with 8 positions matching TRBD1. J lost 6 bases, V lost 7 bases, and 13 bases had no gene match. This CDR3 spans 15 amino acids. Germline CDR1 MNHNY, CDR2 SVGAGI (reference sequence).

The genes are TRBV6-5 and TRBJ1-2; no reliable D call. CDR3 size: 14 residues. The germline V gene encodes CDR1 MNHEY and CDR2 SVGAGI. V lost 5 bases and J 5 bases, leaving 15 bases between the germline ends. This CDR3 is CASSRPGPGYGYTF. The CDR3 region has the DNA TGTGCCAGCAGTCGACCGGGCCCGGGGTATGGCTACACCTTC.

The chain couples TRBV28 to TRBJ2-7, with D perhaps TRBD2 (6 bases). V was shortened by 5 bases and J by 4 bases, with 9 bases between the two germline ends. CDR3 length equals 12 residues. Germline loops: CDR1 MDHEN, CDR2 SYDVKM. The CDR3 sequence: CASSRLGYEQYF. CDR3 coding DNA: TGTGCCAGCAGTCGACTAGGATACGAGCAGTACTTC.

The chain combines TRBV25-1 with TRBJ2-1; D gene unclear. The CDR3 spans 17 residues. The V and J ends lost 4 bases and 5 bases respectively, with 21 bases between them. The germline gives CDR1 MGHDK, CDR2 SYGVNS. The CDR3 reads CASSGRLYSSTNNEQFF. DNA of the CDR3: TGTGCCAGCAGTGGGAGATTATATTCGTCAACAAACAATGAGCAGTTCTTC.

This clone occurred once. The J gene is TRBJ1-2, the V gene TRBV6-5; no reliable D call. Germline CDR1 and CDR2: MNHEY and SVGAGI. Trimming pared 8 bases from V and 6 bases from J, leaving 19 bases between. CDR3 size: 14 residues. CDR3 protein: CASGRTARVDGYTF. The CDR3 coding sequence is TGTGCCAGCGGCCGGACCGCTCGGGTGGATGGCTACACCTTC.

The chain recombines TRBV5-1 with TRBJ2-3; 7 nucleotides agree with TRBD1. V lost 4 bases and J lost 3; bases outside the gene matches: 5. Germline loops: CDR1 SGHRS, CDR2 YFSETQ. The CDR3 is 14 residues long. The DNA for the CDR3 is TGCGCCAGCAGCCGGGACAGTGGTACAGATACGCAGTATTTT. The encoded protein is CASSRDSGTDTQYF.